The rows below give T cell receptor beta chains drawn from one sample of a study of blood T cell repertoires in COVID-19. Measured with immunoSEQ multiplex PCR; TCRdb has only the in-frame clones, and not every one. The repertoire holds 150,000 to 200,000 clones, with 80% to 90% as singletons. Sequenced sample: peripheral blood. The receptors derive from a woman aged 70-85 years with COVID-19, enrolled during active disease. CDR3s include the opening cysteine and the closing phenylalanine or tryptophan. The D gene is left open where the match is weak. Size values are once, few and many counts, or a class for expanded clones, and some rows have none.

d_gene | j_gene | v_gene | abundance | CDR3nt | CDR3aa
TRBD1 | TRBJ2-5 | TRBV5-4 | - | TGTGCCAGCAGCTTGGCCTATGCAACAGGGGAAGAGACCCAGTACTTC | CASSLAYATGEETQYF
TRBD1 | TRBJ2-7 | TRBV6-6 | - | TGTGCCAGCAGTTACAGGGGACAGGACCCTCGGGAGCAGTACTTC | CASSYRGQDPREQYF
- | TRBJ1-2 | TRBV27 | - | TGTGCCAGCAGTCCAAGGGGCTATGGCTACACCTTC | CASSPRGYGYTF
- | TRBJ1-5 | TRBV3-1/TRBV3-2 | - | TGTGCCAGCAGCCCTCGACACTCCAATCAGCCCCAGCATTTT | CASSPRHSNQPQHF
TRBD1 | TRBJ2-7 | TRBV9 | - | TGTGCCAGCAGCGCCGGGACAGGGGGCTTCTACGAGCAGTACTTC | CASSAGTGGFYEQYF
TRBD2 | TRBJ2-3 | TRBV5-6 | - | TGTGCCAGCAGCCATAGCGGGGGGGTGACAGATACGCAGTATTTT | CASSHSGGVTDTQYF
TRBD2 | TRBJ2-7 | TRBV11-2 | few | TGTGCCAGCAGCCGACTAGCGGGGGGCTCCTACGAGCAGTACTTC | CASSRLAGGSYEQYF
- | TRBJ1-4 | TRBV7-2 | - | TGTGCCAGCAGCCTTAATGGTCAGGGTGAAGAAAAACTGTTTTTT | CASSLNGQGEEKLFF
TRBD1 | TRBJ2-7 | TRBV6-5 | once | TGTGCCAGCAGGAACGGACAGGTATCCTACGAGCAGTACTTC | CASRNGQVSYEQYF
TRBD2 | TRBJ2-5 | TRBV18 | - | TGTGCCAGCTCACCGCGGCGGGGGGCGCAAGAGACCCAGTACTTC | CASSPRRGAQETQYF
TRBD1 | TRBJ1-6 | TRBV19 | - | TGTGCCAGTAGTGTCGGACAGGGTGGGAATTCACCCCTCCACTTT | CASSVGQGGNSPLHF
TRBD1 | TRBJ1-5 | TRBV30 | - | TGTGCCTGGAACAGGGGAGGCCAGCCCCAGCATTTT | CAWNRGGQPQHF
TRBD1 | TRBJ2-2 | TRBV4-1 | - | TGCGCCAGCAGCTTGACCCGGGACAGGGGTCCCGGGGAGCTGTTTTTT | CASSLTRDRGPGELFF
- | TRBJ1-3 | TRBV28 | - | TGTGCCAGCAGTCCCACGGGAGTTGGAAACACCATATATTTT | CASSPTGVGNTIYF
TRBD2 | TRBJ2-3 | TRBV28 | - | TGTGCCGCTAGCGGGGGGCCGAGCACAGATACGCAGTATTTT | CAASGGPSTDTQYF
- | TRBJ2-4 | TRBV28 | - | TGTGCCAGCAGTAACCCTCGGGTCTTTGCCAAAAACATTCAGTACTTC | CASSNPRVFAKNIQYF
TRBD1 | TRBJ1-1 | TRBV3-1/TRBV3-2 | - | TGTGCCAGCAGCCCTATAGGACAGGGCGCAACTGAAGCTTTCTTT | CASSPIGQGATEAFF
TRBD1 | TRBJ1-5 | TRBV6-2/TRBV6-3 | - | TGTGCCAGCAGTTCAGGGGGCGGGAATCAGCCCCAGCATTTT | CASSSGGGNQPQHF
- | TRBJ1-4 | TRBV4-1 | - | TGCGCCAGCAGCCAAGGTGGAGCAGTCCGAAATGAAAAACTGTTTTTT | CASSQGGAVRNEKLFF
- | TRBJ1-2 | TRBV19 | - | TGTGCCAGTAGTATCCGGGGGAACTATGGCTACACCTTC | CASSIRGNYGYTF
TRBD1 | TRBJ1-6 | TRBV7-2 | once | TGTGCCAGCAGCTACTTAACAGGGGAGTATTCACCCCTCCACTTT | CASSYLTGEYSPLHF
- | TRBJ1-3 | TRBV2 | few | TGTGCCAGCACCCTATCACTGGGAAACACCATATATTTT | CASTLSLGNTIYF
TRBD1 | TRBJ2-7 | TRBV11-2 | - | TGTGCCAGCAGGATCGCGGGACAGGGTAACTACGAGCAGTACTTC | CASRIAGQGNYEQYF
TRBD2 | TRBJ2-5 | TRBV7-9 | - | TGTGCCAGCAGCTATCGACTAGCCACAAGAGAAGCCCAGTACTTC | CASSYRLATREAQYF
- | TRBJ2-3 | TRBV6-2/TRBV6-3 | - | TGTGCCAGCAGTTACTCGAGGTGGGACACCCACACAGATACGCAGTATTTT | CASSYSRWDTHTDTQYF
TRBD2 | TRBJ2-3 | TRBV30 | - | TGTGCCTGGAGTGTTCTAGCGGGGTATACAGATACGCAGTATTTT | CAWSVLAGYTDTQYF
TRBD1 | TRBJ1-5 | TRBV28 | - | TGTGCCAGCAGTTACTTGGGGCAGGGGGCGAGGCAGCCCCAGCATTTT | CASSYLGQGARQPQHF
TRBD1 | TRBJ2-1 | TRBV19 | - | TGTGCCAGTAGTACCGACAGGGGGCTTATCAATGAGCAGTTCTTC | CASSTDRGLINEQFF
- | TRBJ1-1 | TRBV5-1 | - | TGCGCCAGCAGCTTGATAGCAGGGGCCGAGATTGAAGCTTTCTTT | CASSLIAGAEIEAFF
- | TRBJ1-5 | TRBV27 | - | TGTGCCAGCAGTTTACGGGGTACGGGAAGCAATCAGCCCCAGCATTTT | CASSLRGTGSNQPQHF
- | TRBJ1-1 | TRBV5-4 | - | TGTGCCAGCAGCCAGACAGTAGACACTGAAGCTTTCTTT | CASSQTVDTEAFF
TRBD1 | TRBJ2-7 | TRBV7-9 | - | TGTGCCAGCAGCCCCCCTGTCGGGACAGTTCTTTACGAGCAGTACTTC | CASSPPVGTVLYEQYF
- | TRBJ2-1 | TRBV7-9 | - | TGTGCCAGCAGCTTAGGGTCAGCCGGGGGTTACAATGAGCAGTTCTTC | CASSLGSAGGYNEQFF
TRBD1 | TRBJ1-2 | TRBV19 | - | TGTGCCAGTAGTCCTCAGACAGGGAACTATGGCTACACCTTC | CASSPQTGNYGYTF